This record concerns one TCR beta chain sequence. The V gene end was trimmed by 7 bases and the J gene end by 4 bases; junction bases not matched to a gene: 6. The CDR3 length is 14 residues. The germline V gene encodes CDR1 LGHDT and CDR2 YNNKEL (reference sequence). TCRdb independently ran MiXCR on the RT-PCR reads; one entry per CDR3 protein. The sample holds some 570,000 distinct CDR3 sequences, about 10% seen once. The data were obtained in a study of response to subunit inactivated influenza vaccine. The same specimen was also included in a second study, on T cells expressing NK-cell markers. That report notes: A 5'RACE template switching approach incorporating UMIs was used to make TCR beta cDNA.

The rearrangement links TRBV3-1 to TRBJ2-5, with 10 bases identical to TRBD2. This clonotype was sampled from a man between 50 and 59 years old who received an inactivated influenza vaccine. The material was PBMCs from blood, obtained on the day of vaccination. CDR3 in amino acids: CASNERGGTETQYF. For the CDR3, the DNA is TGTGCCAGCAATGAGCGGGGGGGTACAGAGACCCAGTACTTC.